The clone carrying this T cell receptor (beta chain) was seen a few times. Profiling of TCR beta VDJ combinations and CDR3 sequences used genomic DNA as template. Via MiXCR, TCRdb re-called the reads, giving one row per CDR3 protein. The sample has around 500,000 distinct CDR3 sequences, less than 35% seen once. After removal of 4 bases from V and 4 bases from J, the junction contained 11 bases not matched to a gene. CDR3 length: 15 amino acids. Per the germline V gene, CDR1 is DFQATT and CDR2 is SNEGSKA (reference sequence). The data originate from a study of CD8+CD57+ T cells in acquired aplastic anemia. The patients chosen for sequencing had shown expansion of CD8+CD57+ cells (detected by flow cytometry).

Sequenced material: sorted CD4+, CD8+, or CD8+CD57+ T cells (not recorded which) from PBMCs. The chain links TRBV20-1 to TRBJ2-5; 8 bases are shared with TRBD2. This sequence was found in a human donor with aplastic anemia. The CDR3 region is CSANRAGVMVETQYF. CDR3 nucleotides: TGCAGTGCTAACCGAGCGGGAGTGATGGTAGAGACCCAGTACTTC.